The sequence of this T cell receptor (beta chain) was determined in a study of monozygotic twins with inflammatory bowel disease. This CDR3 has 17 amino acids. The germline CDR1 and CDR2 sequences are SGHAT and FQNNGV. TCRdb reworked the 5' RACE reads into one entry per CDR3 protein, no DNA. The listing contains some 170,000 distinct CDR3 sequences. The V gene is TRBV11-2, the J gene TRBJ1-3. This TCR was sampled from a human donor with ulcerative colitis or Crohn's disease, or a healthy co-twin of an affected twin (not recorded which). The source material was blood. The CDR3: CASSLVGGLFSGNTIYF. The full variable domain, with the rest looked up from reference TRBV11-2 and TRBJ1-3, is EAGVAQSPRYKIIEKRQSVAFWCNPISGHATLYWYQQILGQGPKLLIQFQNNGVVDDSQLPKDRFSAERLKGVDSTLKIQPAKLEDSAVYLCASSLVGGLFSGNTIYFGEGSWLTVV.